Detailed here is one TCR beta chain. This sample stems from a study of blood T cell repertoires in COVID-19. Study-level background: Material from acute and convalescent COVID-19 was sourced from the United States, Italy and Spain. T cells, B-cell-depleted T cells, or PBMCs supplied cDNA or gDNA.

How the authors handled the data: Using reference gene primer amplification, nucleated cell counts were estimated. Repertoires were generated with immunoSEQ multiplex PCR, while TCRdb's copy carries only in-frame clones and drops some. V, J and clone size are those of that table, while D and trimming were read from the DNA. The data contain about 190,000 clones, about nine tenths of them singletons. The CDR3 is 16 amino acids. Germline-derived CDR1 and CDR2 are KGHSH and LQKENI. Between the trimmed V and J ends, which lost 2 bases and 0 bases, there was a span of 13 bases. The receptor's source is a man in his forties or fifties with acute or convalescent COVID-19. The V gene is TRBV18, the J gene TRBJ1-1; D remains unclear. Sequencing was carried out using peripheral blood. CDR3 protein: CASSPNDIRMNTEAFF. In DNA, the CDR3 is TGTGCCAGCTCACCAAACGACATACGGATGAACACTGAAGCTTTCTTT.